What follows is one T cell receptor beta chain and its context. Its antigen remains unidentified. The record originates from a study of human T cells and chemical hapten exposure. Whole-study context: Diphenylcyclopropenone was administered weekly to the scalp of patients throughout the approximately 24-week study.

TCRdb reprocessed the RACE reads with MiXCR, giving one entry per CDR3 protein. The sample lists just under 350,000 distinct CDR3 sequences, around 7% occurring once. The time point was: patch test 1, 2 weeks after DPC sensitization. This sample's treatment: therapeutic diphenylcyclopropenone sensitization with weekly scalp DPC. Overall study results and limits: It was expanded TCRs that formed significantly more large CDR3 similarity clusters than controls did.

The V gene lost 4 bases and the J gene lost 1 base, with 17 bases spanning the gap. Germline CDR1 and CDR2: MDHEN and SYDVKM. The CDR3 has 16 amino acids. This sample comprised whole blood, obtained in connection with sensitization to the hapten diphenylcyclopropenone (DPC). The clonotype originates from a woman in her late teens or twenties with alopecia areata. Some clones in this sample may be carry-over from other donors' samples. The chain carries TRBV28 and TRBJ2-7, with a possible D match to TRBD2 (6 bases). Here the CDR3 reads CASSSPGRGRSYEQYF. In nucleotides, the CDR3 is TGTGCCAGCAGTTCCCCGGGGCGGGGACGGTCCTACGAGCAGTACTTC.